This T cell receptor (beta chain) was observed in a study of blood T cell repertoires in COVID-19. Across the whole study: The origin of the acute and convalescent COVID-19 samples was the United States, Italy and Spain.

In the original processing: Reference gene primer amplification gave nucleated cell count estimates. Profiled with immunoSEQ multiplex PCR; TCRdb holds only in-frame clones, not every one. Clonal size and the V and J genes are those of that table, whereas D and trimming came from the DNA. The data show some 350,000 clones, approximately 87% seen once. This CDR3 has 15 amino acids. The ends were cut back, 0 bases at V and 1 base at J, with 6 bases in the middle. From germline, CDR1 is LGHDT and CDR2 YNNKEL (reference sequence). The sample taken for sequencing was peripheral blood. The source of this sequence is a woman between 50 and 59 years old with COVID-19, enrolled during active disease. V usage is TRBV3-1 (or the pseudogene TRBV3-2) and J usage is TRBJ1-4; perhaps TRBD1 as D (5 bases). The CDR3 coding sequence is TGTGCCAGCAGCCAAGACGGGGGAACTAATGAAAAACTGTTTTTT. Translated: CASSQDGGTNEKLFF.